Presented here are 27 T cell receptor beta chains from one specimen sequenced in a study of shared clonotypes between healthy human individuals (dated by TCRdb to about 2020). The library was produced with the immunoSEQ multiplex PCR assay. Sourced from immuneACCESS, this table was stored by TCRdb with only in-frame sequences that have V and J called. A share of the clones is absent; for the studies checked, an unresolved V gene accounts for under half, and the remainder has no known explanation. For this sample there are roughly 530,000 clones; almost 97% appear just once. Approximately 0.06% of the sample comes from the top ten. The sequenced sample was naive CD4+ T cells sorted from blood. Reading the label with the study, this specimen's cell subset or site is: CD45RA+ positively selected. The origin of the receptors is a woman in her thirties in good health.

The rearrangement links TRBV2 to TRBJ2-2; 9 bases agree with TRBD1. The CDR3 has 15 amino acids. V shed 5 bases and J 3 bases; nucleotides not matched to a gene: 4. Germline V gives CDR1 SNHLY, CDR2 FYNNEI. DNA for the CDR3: TGTGCCAGCAGTCTTAGGACAGGGGACACCGGGGAGCTGTTTTTT. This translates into CASSLRTGDTGELFF. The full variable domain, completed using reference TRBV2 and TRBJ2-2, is EPEVTQTPSHQVTQMGQEVILRCVPISNHLYFYWYRQILGQKVEFLVSFYNNEISEKSEIFDDQFSVERPDGSNFTLKIRSTKLEDSAMYFCASSLRTGDTGELFFGEGSRLTVL.

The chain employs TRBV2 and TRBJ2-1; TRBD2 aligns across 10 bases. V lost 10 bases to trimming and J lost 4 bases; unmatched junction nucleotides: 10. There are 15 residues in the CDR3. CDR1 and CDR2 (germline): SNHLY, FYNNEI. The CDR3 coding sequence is TGTGCCATTGACGACCCGACTAGCGGGTACAATGAGCAGTTCTTC. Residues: CAIDDPTSGYNEQFF.

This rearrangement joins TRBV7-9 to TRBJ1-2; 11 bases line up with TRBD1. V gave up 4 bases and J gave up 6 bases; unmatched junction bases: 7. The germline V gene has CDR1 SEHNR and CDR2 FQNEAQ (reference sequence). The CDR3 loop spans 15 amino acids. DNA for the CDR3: TGTGCCAGCAGCTACCCCGGGACAGGGGGTAATGGCTACACCTTC. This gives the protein CASSYPGTGGNGYTF.

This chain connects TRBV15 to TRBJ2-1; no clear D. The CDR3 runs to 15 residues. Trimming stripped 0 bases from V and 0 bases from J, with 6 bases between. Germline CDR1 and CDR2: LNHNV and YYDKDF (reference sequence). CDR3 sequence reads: CATSRDPRSYNEQFF. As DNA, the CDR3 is TGTGCCACCAGCAGAGACCCACGCTCCTACAATGAGCAGTTCTTC. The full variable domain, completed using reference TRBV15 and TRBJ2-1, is DAMVIQNPRYQVTQFGKPVTLSCSQTLNHNVMYWYQQKSSQAPKLLFHYYDKDFNNEADTPDNFQSRRPNTSFCFLDIRSPGLGDTAMYLCATSRDPRSYNEQFFGPGTRLTVL.

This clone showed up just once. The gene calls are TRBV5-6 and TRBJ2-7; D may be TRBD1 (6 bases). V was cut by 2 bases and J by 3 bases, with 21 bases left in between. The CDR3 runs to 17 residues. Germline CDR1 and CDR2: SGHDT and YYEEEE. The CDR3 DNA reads TGTGCCAGCAGCTTTTGCGTAATGTCAGGGGCATTCTACGAGCAGTACTTC. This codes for CASSFCVMSGAFYEQYF. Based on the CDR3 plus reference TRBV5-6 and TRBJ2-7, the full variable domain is DAGVTQSPTHLIKTRGQQVTLRCSPKSGHDTVSWYQQALGQGPQFIFQYYEEEERQRGNFPDRFSGHQFPNYSSELNVNALLLGDSALYLCASSFCVMSGAFYEQYFGPGTRLTVT.

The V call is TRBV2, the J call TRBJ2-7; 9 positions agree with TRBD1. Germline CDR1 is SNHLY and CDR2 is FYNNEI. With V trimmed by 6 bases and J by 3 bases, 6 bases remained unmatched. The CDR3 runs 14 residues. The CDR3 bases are TGTGCCAGCAGGGCCGGGACAGGGCACTACGAGCAGTACTTC. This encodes CASRAGTGHYEQYF.

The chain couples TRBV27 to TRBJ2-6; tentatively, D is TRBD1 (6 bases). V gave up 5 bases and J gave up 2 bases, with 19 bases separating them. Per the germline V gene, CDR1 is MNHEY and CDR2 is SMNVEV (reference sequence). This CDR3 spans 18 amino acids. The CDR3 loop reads CASSARTVIIAGANVLTF. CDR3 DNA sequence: TGTGCCAGCAGTGCCCGGACAGTTATTATCGCTGGGGCCAACGTCCTGACTTTC.

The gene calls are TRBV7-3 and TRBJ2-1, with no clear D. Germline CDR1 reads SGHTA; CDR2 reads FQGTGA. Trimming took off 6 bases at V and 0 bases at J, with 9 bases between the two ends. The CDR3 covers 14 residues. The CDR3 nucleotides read TGTGCCAGCAGTAGTGGTAGCTCCTACAATGAGCAGTTCTTC. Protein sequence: CASSSGSSYNEQFF. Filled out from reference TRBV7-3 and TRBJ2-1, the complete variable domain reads GAGVSQTPSNKVTEKGKYVELRCDPISGHTALYWYRQSLGQGPEFLIYFQGTGAADDSGLPNDRFFAVRPEGSVSTLKIQRTERGDSAVYLCASSSGSSYNEQFFGPGTRLTVL.

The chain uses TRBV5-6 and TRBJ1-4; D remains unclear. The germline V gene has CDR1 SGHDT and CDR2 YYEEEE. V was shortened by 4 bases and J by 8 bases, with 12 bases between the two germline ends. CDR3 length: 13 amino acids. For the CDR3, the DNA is TGTGCCAGCAGCCAGAATTTCGGGGAAAAACTGTTTTTT. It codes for CASSQNFGEKLFF.

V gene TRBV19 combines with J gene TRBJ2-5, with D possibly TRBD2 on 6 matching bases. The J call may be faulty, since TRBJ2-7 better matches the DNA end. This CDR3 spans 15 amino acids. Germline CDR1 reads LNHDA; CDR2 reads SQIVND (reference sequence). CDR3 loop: CASSTRDSKPYEQYF. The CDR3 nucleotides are TGTGCCAGTAGTACCAGGGACTCAAAACCGTACGAGCAGTACTTC.

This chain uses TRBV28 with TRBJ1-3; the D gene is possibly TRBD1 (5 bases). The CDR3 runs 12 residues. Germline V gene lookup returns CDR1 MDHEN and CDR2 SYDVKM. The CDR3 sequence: CGGGEAGNTIYF. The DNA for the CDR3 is TGTGGCGGGGGGGAGGCTGGAAACACCATATATTTT.

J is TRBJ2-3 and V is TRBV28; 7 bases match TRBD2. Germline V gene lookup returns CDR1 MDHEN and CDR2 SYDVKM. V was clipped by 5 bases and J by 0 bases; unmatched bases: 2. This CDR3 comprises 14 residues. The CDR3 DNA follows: TGTGCCAGCAGTGGGGGGGACAGCACAGATACGCAGTATTTT. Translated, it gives CASSGGDSTDTQYF.

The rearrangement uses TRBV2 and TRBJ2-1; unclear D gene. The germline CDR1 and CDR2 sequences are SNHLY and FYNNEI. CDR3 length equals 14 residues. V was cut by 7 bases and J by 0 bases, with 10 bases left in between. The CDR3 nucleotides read TGTGCCAGCATAGTGGGTTCCTCCTACAATGAGCAGTTCTTC. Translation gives CASIVGSSYNEQFF.

CDR3 sequence reads: CASTLGTTNTEAFF. CDR3 bases: TGTGCCAGCACCTTAGGTACCACGAACACTGAAGCTTTCTTT. The rearrangement joins TRBV28 to TRBJ1-1, with D unclear. V was pared by 7 bases and J by 1 base, with 13 bases between. The length of the CDR3 is 14 residues. Germline V lookup: CDR1 MDHEN, CDR2 SYDVKM.

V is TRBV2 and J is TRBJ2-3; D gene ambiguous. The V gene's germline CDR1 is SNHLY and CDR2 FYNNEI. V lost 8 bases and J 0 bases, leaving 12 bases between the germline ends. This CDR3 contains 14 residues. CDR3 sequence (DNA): TGTGCCAGCTCGGAAAGCGCTAGCACAGATACGCAGTATTTT. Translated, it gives CASSESASTDTQYF.

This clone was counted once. CDR3: CASSQGWDRRSYF. CDR3 DNA sequence: TGTGCCAGCAGCCAAGGATGGGACAGGCGGAGTTACTTC. The chain is built from TRBV14 and TRBJ2-7; 8 bases agree with TRBD1. Germline loops: CDR1 SGHDN, CDR2 FVKESK. This CDR3 is 13 amino acids long. Trimming removed 1 base from V and 13 bases from J; junction bases left unmatched: 9.

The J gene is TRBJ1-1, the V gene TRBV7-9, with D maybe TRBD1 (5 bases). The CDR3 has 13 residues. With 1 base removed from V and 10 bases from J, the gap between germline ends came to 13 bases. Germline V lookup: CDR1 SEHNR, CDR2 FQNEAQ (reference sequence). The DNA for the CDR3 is TGTGCCAGCAGCTTAGGAGGGGAGAAGAGAGCTTTCTTT. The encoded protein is CASSLGGEKRAFF.

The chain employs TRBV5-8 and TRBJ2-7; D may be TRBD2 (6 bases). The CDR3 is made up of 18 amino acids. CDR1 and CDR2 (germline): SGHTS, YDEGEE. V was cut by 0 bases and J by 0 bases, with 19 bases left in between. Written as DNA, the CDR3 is TGTGCCAGCAGCTTGGAGCGAGGGCCAGCGGGCCGCTCCTACGAGCAGTACTTC. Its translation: CASSLERGPAGRSYEQYF.

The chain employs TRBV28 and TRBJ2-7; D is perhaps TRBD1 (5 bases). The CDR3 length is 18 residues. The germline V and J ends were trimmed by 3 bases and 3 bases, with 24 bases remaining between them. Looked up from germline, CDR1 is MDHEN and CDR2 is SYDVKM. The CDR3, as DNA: TGTGCCAGCAGTTTCTACCCTGGGGCAAGACAACCAGGCTACGAGCAGTACTTC. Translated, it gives CASSFYPGARQPGYEQYF.

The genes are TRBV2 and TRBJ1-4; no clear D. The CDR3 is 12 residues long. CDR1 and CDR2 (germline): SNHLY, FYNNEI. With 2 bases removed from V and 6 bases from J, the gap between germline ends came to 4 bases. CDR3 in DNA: TGTGCCAGCAGTGAAACCGATGAAAAACTGTTTTTT. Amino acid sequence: CASSETDEKLFF.

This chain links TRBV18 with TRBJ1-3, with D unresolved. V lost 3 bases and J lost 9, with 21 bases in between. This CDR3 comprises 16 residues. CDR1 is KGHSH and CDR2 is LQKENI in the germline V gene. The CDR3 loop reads CASSPLPDRSEGTIYF. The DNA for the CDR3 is TGTGCCAGCTCACCCCTACCGGACCGTTCGGAGGGCACCATATATTTT.

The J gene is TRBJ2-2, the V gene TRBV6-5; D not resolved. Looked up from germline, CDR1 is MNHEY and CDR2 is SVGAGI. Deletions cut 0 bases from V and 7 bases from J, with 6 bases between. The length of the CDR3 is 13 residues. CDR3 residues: CASSYSLVGELFF. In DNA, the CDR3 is TGTGCCAGCAGTTACTCCCTGGTCGGGGAGCTGTTTTTT.

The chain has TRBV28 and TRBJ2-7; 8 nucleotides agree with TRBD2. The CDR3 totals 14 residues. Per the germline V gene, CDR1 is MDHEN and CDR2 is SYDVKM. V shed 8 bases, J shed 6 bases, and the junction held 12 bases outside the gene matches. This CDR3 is CASRGAGAGGEQYF. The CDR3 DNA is TGTGCCAGCCGAGGAGCGGGAGCCGGAGGCGAGCAGTACTTC.

CDR3 protein: CASSKYRASEAFF. In DNA form, the CDR3 reads TGTGCCAGCAGCAAATACAGGGCCAGTGAAGCTTTCTTT. The rearrangement joins TRBV13 to TRBJ1-1; D is perhaps TRBD1 (6 bases). The V end was cut by 5 bases, the J end by 7 bases, with 14 bases between. The CDR3 length is 13 residues. Per the germline V gene, CDR1 is PRHDT and CDR2 is FYEKMQ (reference sequence). Filled out from reference TRBV13 and TRBJ1-1, the complete variable domain reads AAGVIQSPRHLIKEKRETATLKCYPIPRHDTVYWYQQGPGQDPQFLISFYEKMQSDKGSIPDRFSAQQFSDYHSELNMSSLELGDSALYFCASSKYRASEAFFGQGTRLTVV.

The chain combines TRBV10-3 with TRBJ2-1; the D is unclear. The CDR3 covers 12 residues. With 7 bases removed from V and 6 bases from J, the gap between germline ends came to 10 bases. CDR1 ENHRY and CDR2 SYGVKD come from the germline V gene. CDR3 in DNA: TGTGCCATCAAGGACGGGTCCAATGAGCAGTTCTTC. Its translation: CAIKDGSNEQFF.

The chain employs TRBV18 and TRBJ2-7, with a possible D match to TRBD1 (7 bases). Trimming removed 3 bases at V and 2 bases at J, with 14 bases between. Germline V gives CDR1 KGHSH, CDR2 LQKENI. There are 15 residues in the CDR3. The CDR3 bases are TGTGCCAGCTCACCGGCGGGACAGCCTACCTACGAGCAGTACTTC. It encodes CASSPAGQPTYEQYF.

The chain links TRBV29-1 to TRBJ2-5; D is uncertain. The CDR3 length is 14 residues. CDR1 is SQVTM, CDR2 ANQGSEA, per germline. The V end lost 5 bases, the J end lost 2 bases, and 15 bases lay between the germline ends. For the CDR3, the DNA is TGCAGCGTTAACGTCGGGCTCCATCAAGAGACCCAGTACTTC. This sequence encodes CSVNVGLHQETQYF.